Detailed here is one TCR beta chain. This CDR3 spans 15 amino acids. The germline CDR1 and CDR2 sequences are LGHDT and YNNKEL (reference sequence). With 5 bases clipped from V and 7 bases from J, the junction kept 11 bases outside the gene matches. The data were produced by immunoSEQ multiplex PCR, yet TCRdb's version contains in-frame clones alone and is incomplete. Of about 210,000 clones listed, over 75% were seen once; the top ten hold around 7%. The study drew participants aged about 18 to 89 years from approximately 25 US areas. Which cohort a participant joined came from the clinical history participants gave. The data derive from a study of blood T cell repertoires in COVID-19. The overall study: The recovered donors of Cohort 3 showed two negative PCRs, clearance, or symptom resolution. Sample material is recorded as cDNA or gDNA derived from T cells, B-cell-depleted T cells, or PBMCs.

The sequence came from a man in his thirties or forties in a cohort exposed to, infected with or recovered from COVID-19 (not recorded which). V is TRBV3-1 (or the pseudogene TRBV3-2) and J is TRBJ2-4, with 7 bases fitting TRBD1. Sequences were obtained from PBMCs or T cells enriched from blood (not recorded which). The CDR3 reads CASSRDSIPGNIQYF. The CDR3 DNA reads as TGTGCCAGCAGCAGGGACAGTATCCCCGGGAACATTCAGTACTTC.